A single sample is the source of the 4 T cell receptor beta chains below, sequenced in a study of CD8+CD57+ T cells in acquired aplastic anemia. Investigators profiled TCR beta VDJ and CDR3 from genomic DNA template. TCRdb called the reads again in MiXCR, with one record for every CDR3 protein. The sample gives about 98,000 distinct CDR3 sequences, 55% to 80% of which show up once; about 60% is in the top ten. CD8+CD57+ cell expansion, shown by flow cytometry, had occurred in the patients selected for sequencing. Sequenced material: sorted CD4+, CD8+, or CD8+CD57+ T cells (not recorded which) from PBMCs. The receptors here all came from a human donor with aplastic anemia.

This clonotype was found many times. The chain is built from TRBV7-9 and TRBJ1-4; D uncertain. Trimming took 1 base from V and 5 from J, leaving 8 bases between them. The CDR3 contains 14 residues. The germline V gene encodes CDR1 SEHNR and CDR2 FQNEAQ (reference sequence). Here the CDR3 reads CASSLGRSNEKLFF. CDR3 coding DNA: TGTGCCAGCAGCTTAGGGAGGTCCAATGAAAAACTGTTTTTT.

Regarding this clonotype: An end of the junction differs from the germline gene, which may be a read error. CDR3 sequence reads: CSVETRGDEQCF. As DNA, the CDR3 is TGCAGCGTTGAGACCAGGGGAGACGAGCAGTGCTTC. The chain has TRBV29-1 and TRBJ2-7, with D tentatively TRBD1 (6 bases). CDR3 length: 12 residues. Germline V gene lookup returns CDR1 SQVTM and CDR2 ANQGSEA.

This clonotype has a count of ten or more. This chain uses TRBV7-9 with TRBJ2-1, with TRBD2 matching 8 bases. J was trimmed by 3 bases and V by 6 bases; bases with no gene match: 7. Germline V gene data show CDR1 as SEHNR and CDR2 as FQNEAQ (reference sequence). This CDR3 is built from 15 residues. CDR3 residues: CASRDLAGGYNEQFF. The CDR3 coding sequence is TGTGCCAGCAGGGACCTGGCGGGGGGCTACAATGAGCAGTTCTTC. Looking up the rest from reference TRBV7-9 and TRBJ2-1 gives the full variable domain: DTGVSQNPRHKITKRGQNVTFRCDPISEHNRLYWYRQTLGQGPEFLTYFQNEAQLEKSRLLSDRFSAERPKGSFSTLEIQRTEQGDSAMYLCASRDLAGGYNEQFFGPGTRLTVL.

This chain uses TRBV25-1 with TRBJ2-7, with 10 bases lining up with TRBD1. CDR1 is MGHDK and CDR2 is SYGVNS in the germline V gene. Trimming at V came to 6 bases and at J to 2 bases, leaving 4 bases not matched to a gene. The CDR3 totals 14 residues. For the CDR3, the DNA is TGTGCCAGCAGATATGGACAGGGGGCCTACGAGCAGTACTTC. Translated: CASRYGQGAYEQYF.